This T cell receptor beta chain appears in the sequencing data of a study of cytomegalovirus exposure and HLA in healthy donors. The study's findings and limits: Reported findings show TCR beta sequences accurately forecast HLA-A and HLA-B alleles in most subjects.

Details on this clone: Its antigen is as yet unknown.

PCR was performed using 60 Vbeta and 13 Jbeta primers. Per the original methods: Unique TCR beta chains numbered roughly 83 million in a later analysis, with roughly 9.9 million shared. The repertoire was sequenced with immunoSEQ multiplex PCR; TCRdb's copy has only in-frame clones and lacks some. From that table come the V and J calls and clone size; the DNA was used to work out D and trimming. The sample has about 120,000 clones, around 83% seen once. The V gene's germline CDR1 is MNHNS and CDR2 SASEGT. This CDR3 is built from 15 residues. V lost 4 bases and J lost 7; bases outside the gene matches: 5.

The sequence came from a man under 40 in good health and CMV-seropositive. The chain couples TRBV6-1 to TRBJ1-6; TRBD1 aligns across 9 bases. The specimen was PBMCs. Written as DNA, the CDR3 is TGTGCCAGCAGTGCGCTAGGACAGGGGAATTCACCCCTCCACTTT. This translates into CASSALGQGNSPLHF.